Here is one T cell receptor beta chain with its context. The sample belongs to a study of blood T cell repertoires in COVID-19. Study background: From the United States, Italy and Spain came samples of acute and convalescent COVID-19. Nucleic acid was either cDNA or gDNA, and it came from T cells, B-cell-depleted T cells, or PBMCs.

Using immunoSEQ multiplex PCR, the repertoire was profiled, and TCRdb retains in-frame clones only, with some absent. The table has 200,000 to 250,000 clones, 80% to 85% seen once. The V gene end was trimmed by 7 bases and the J gene end by 0 bases; junction bases not matched to a gene: 3. Germline V gene sequence: CDR1 SGHRS, CDR2 YFSETQ. This CDR3 spans 15 amino acids. Patients in Seattle were enrolled during active infection, then followed longitudinally. The clonotype originates from a woman in her 70s with COVID-19, enrolled during active disease. The sequencing sample was made of peripheral blood. The chain is built from TRBV5-1 and TRBJ2-2; 10 bases line up with TRBD2. The CDR3: CASGGTSANTGELFF. As DNA, the CDR3 is TGCGCCAGCGGCGGGACTAGCGCGAACACCGGGGAGCTGTTTTTT.